Detailed here is one TCR beta chain. This entry comes from a study of blood T cell repertoires in COVID-19. In the study overall: PBMCs, B-cell-depleted T cells, or T cells provided the cDNA or gDNA that made up the material.

This study enrolled people aged about 18 to 100 from 24 US geographic areas. The CDR3 sequence is 14 residues long. J was trimmed by 2 bases and V by 6 bases; bases with no gene match: 3. Germline CDR1 and CDR2: LNHDA and SQIVND (reference sequence). In the study's own analysis: Researchers report that nucleated cell counts were estimated from reference gene primer amplification. Using immunoSEQ multiplex PCR, the repertoire was profiled, and TCRdb retains in-frame clones only, with some absent. D and trimming come from the DNA, and the V and J calls and clone size come from that table. Of some 190,000 clones in the sample, approximately 80% are singletons; the top ten hold 13% to 15%.

This chain connects TRBV19 to TRBJ2-1, with 8 nucleotides matching TRBD2. Sequenced sample: PBMCs or T cells enriched from blood (not recorded which). The TCR sequence derives from a man aged 60 to 69 who had been exposed to COVID-19. CDR3 amino acids: CASSGRAAYNEQFF. In DNA, the CDR3 is TGTGCCAGTAGCGGGAGGGCCGCCTACAATGAGCAGTTCTTC.